Shown below are 2 T cell receptor beta chains from a single sample sequenced in a study of T cells in women clearing cervical HPV infection (dated by TCRdb to 2016 to 2019). Libraries were made using the immunoSEQ multiplex PCR assay. TCRdb retrieved this table from immuneACCESS and kept in-frame rearrangements only. Not all clones are present; in checked studies, unresolved V genes account for under half, and no reason is known for the remainder. The table for this sample shows 20,000 to 25,000 clones. Clones ranked in the top ten supply approximately 7% of the sample. Sequenced input: blood buffy coat. The receptors originated from a woman aged 18 to 69 with a cervical HPV16 infection that either progressed to CIN3+ or cleared (not recorded which).

A word on this clone: Sequencing ends 3 residues short of the CDR3 end; the germline J gene provides the rest. The gene calls are TRBV19 and TRBJ1-2; 7 bases line up with TRBD1. The CDR3 is 15 amino acids. V lost 3 bases to trimming and J lost 4 bases; unmatched junction nucleotides: 8. Per the germline V gene, CDR1 is LNHDA and CDR2 is SQIVND (reference sequence). CDR3 amino acids: CASSIQATGSYGYTF. The CDR3 DNA, read in part, is TGTGCCAGTAGTATCCAAGCGACAGGGTCCTATGGC.

Points on this clone: The CDR3 end is not reached by the read, which stops 3 residues before it; the germline J gene fills it in. V and J are TRBV7-2 and TRBJ1-1, with TRBD1 identical over 8 bases. Germline V gives CDR1 SGHTA, CDR2 FQGNSA. CDR3 length: 15 amino acids. The V and J ends lost 1 base and 1 base, in that order; junction bases with no gene match: 2. The CDR3 bases that were read are TGTGCCAGCAGCTTAGGGACAGGGCGGAACACTGAA. This encodes CASSLGTGRNTE. The whole CDR3 protein reads CASSLGTGRNTEAFF.